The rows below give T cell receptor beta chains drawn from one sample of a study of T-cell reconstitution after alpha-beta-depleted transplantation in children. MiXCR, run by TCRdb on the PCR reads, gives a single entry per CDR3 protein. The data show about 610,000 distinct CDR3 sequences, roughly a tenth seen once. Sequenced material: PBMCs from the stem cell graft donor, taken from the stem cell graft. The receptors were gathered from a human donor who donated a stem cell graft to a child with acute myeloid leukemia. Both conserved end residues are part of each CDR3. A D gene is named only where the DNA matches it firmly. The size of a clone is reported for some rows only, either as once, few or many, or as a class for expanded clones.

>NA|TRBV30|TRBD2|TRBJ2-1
TGTGCCCGAACCGGACTAGCGGGAGGTCTATCCTACAATGAGCAGTTCTTC
CARTGLAGGLSYNEQFF
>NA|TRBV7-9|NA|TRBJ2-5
TGTGCCAGCAGCTTACGTGTGGCGACCCAAGAGACCCAGTACTTC
CASSLRVATQETQYF
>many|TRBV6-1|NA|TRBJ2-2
TGTGCCAGCACCCAGGAGATTTACACCGGGGAGCTGTTTTTT
CASTQEIYTGELFF
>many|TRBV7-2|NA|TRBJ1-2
TGTGCCAGCAGCTTAAGGGTCGCGGGGCCTGCTAACTATGGCTACACCTTC
CASSLRVAGPANYGYTF
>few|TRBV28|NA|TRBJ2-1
TGTGCCAGCAGTTTAAGTAACGGCTACAATGAGCAGTTCTTC
CASSLSNGYNEQFF
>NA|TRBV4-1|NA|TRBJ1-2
TGCGCCAGCAGCCCCCCCAGGGAAGTTAGGGGCTATGGCTACACCTTC
CASSPPREVRGYGYTF
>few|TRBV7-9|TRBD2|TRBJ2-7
TGTGCCAGCAGCTTAAAGACTAGCGGGAACAACGAGCAGTACTTC
CASSLKTSGNNEQYF
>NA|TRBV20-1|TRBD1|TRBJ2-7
TGCAGTGTAAACAGGGGCACCTACGAGCAGTACTTC
CSVNRGTYEQYF
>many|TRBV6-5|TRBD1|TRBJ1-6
TGTGCCAGCACCCCAGGGGGGTCACCCCTCCACTTT
CASTPGGSPLHF
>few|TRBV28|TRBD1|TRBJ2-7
TGTGCCAGCAGTTTACCGTTGGACAGGACGACCTACGAGCAGTACTTC
CASSLPLDRTTYEQYF
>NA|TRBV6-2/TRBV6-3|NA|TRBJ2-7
TGTGCCAGCAGTTACGGCCGGTCGCAGTACTTC
CASSYGRSQYF
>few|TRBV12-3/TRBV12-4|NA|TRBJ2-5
TGTGCCAGCAGTTTAGCCCATAAGGAGACCCAGTACTTC
CASSLAHKETQYF
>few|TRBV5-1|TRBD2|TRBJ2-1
TGCGCCAGCAGCAAGGAACTAGCGGGGGGGAATGAGCAGTTCTTC
CASSKELAGGNEQFF
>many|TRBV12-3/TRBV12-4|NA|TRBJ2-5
TGTGCCAGCAGTTTATTTGGCCAGCCCCAAGAGACCCAGTACTTC
CASSLFGQPQETQYF
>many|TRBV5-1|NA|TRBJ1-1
TGCGCCAGCAGCTTGGCAGGACAACCGAACACTGAAGCTTTCTTT
CASSLAGQPNTEAFF
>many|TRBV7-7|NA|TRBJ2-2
TGTGCTAGCAGCCGCACTACCAACACCGGGGAGCTGTTTTTT
CASSRTTNTGELFF
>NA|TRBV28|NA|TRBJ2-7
TGTGCCAGCAGGCGGAACCGGGACCTCTACGAGCAGTACTTC
CASRRNRDLYEQYF
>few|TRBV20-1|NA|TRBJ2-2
TGCAGTGCTACGGCGGGCGGGGCGAACACCGGGGAGCTGTTTTTT
CSATAGGANTGELFF
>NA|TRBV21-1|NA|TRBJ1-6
TGTGCCAGCAGCAAAGAGACCGGGACGGAAGATTCACCCCTCCACTTT
CASSKETGTEDSPLHF
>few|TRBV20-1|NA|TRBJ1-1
TGCAGTGCTTGCGGACAGATGAACACTGAAGCTTTCTTT
CSACGQMNTEAFF
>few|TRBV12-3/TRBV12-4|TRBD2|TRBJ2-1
TGTGCCAGCAGCCCAGAGGGCGGGAGGACTTTTTACAATGAGCAGTTCTTC
CASSPEGGRTFYNEQFF
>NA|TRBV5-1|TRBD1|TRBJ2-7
TGCGCCAGCAGCTTGGGGACAGGGGTCCCCTACGAGCAGTACTTC
CASSLGTGVPYEQYF
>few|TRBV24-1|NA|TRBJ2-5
TGTGCCACCAGTGATTTTAGACGGGGAGAGACCCAGTACTTC
CATSDFRRGETQYF
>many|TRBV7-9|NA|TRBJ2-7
TGTGCCAGCAGCTTGCAGGACGGGAGCTCCTACGAGCAGTACTTC
CASSLQDGSSYEQYF
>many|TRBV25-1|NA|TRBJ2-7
TGTGCCAGCAGTGGGGGGAAGCACGAGCAGTACTTC
CASSGGKHEQYF
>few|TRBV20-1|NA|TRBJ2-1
TGCAGTGCCGTGGTGGGGGGCAAGCAGTTCTTC
CSAVVGGKQFF
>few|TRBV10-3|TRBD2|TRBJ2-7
TGTGCCATCAGTGAGCGGATTAGCGGGAGTAGCCACGAGCAGTACTTC
CAISERISGSSHEQYF
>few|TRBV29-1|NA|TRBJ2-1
TGCAGCGGGCAGGTGAGCTCCTACAATGAGCAGTTCTTC
CSGQVSSYNEQFF
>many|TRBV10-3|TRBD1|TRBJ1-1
TGTGCCATCACCCAGGACAGGGGAACTGAAGCTTTCTTT
CAITQDRGTEAFF
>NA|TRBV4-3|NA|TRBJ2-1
TGCGCCAGCAGCCAAGGTGTCACAGGCAGCTACAATGAGCAGTTCTTC
CASSQGVTGSYNEQFF
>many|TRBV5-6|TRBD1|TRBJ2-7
TGTGCCAGCAGCCGGGGACAGGTACTGAGATACGAGCAGTACTTC
CASSRGQVLRYEQYF
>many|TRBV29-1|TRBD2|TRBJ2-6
TGCAGCGCCGGGACTAGCGGGGTCCTGACTTTC
CSAGTSGVLTF
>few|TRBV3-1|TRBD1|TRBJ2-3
TGTGCCAGCAGCCAAGGTCCCAGGGGGCGGGCAGATACGCAGTATTTT
CASSQGPRGRADTQYF